Below are 3 T cell receptor beta chains sequenced from a single sample in a study of blood T cell repertoires in COVID-19. Generated by immunoSEQ multiplex PCR, the TCRdb table keeps only in-frame clones and is missing some. The table shows under 250,000 clones, with approximately 80% occurring only once. The material sequenced was PBMCs or T cells enriched from blood (not recorded which). These receptors originate from a man aged 60 to 75 who had recovered from COVID-19.

The genes are TRBV10-2 and TRBJ1-6; 7 bases agree with TRBD1. Germline assignment: CDR1 WSHSY and CDR2 SAAADI. CDR3 size: 17 residues. Trimming cost V 4 bases and J 2 bases; bases outside gene matches: 8. In DNA form, the CDR3 reads TGCGCCAGCAGTGGACTATATCAGGGGGCCTATAATTCACCCCTCCACTTT. It translates to CASSGLYQGAYNSPLHF.

This rearrangement joins TRBV2 to TRBJ1-2, with D uncertain. Germline V CDR1 and CDR2: SNHLY, FYNNEI. The CDR3 contains 13 residues. V was clipped by 5 bases and J by 1 base, with 8 bases between them. The CDR3 sequence is CASSYGFNYGYTF. CDR3 bases: TGTGCCAGCAGTTACGGTTTTAACTATGGCTACACCTTC.

V is TRBV6-6 and J is TRBJ1-1; no definite D call. Trimming shortened V by 2 bases and J by 6 bases, and 16 bases separated the two germline ends. CDR1 is MNHNY, CDR2 SVGAGI, per germline (reference sequence). This CDR3 is built from 15 residues. The CDR3: CASSYPGTGRPEAFF. For the CDR3, the DNA is TGTGCCAGCAGTTACCCTGGAACGGGGAGGCCTGAAGCTTTCTTT.